Below, 10 T cell receptor beta chains from the same sample are listed, as sequenced in a study of cytomegalovirus exposure and HLA in healthy donors. 13 Jbeta primers and 60 Vbeta primers were used for the PCR. Some clones are missing from TCRdb's copy, which holds only in-frame ones; the method was immunoSEQ multiplex PCR. The table records around 53,000 clones, 82% of them present only once. The specimen sequenced was PBMCs. The receptor source for this set is a man aged 45-65 years in good health and CMV-seronegative.

This chain links TRBV5-4 with TRBJ2-5; TRBD2 is a possible D gene (6 bases). Germline CDR1 is SGHNT and CDR2 is YYREEE (reference sequence). Trimming left V 7 bases short and J 2 bases short, with 15 bases between. The CDR3 has 14 amino acids. The CDR3 region is CASRRDGGQETQYF. The CDR3 region has the DNA TGTGCCAGCCGAAGGGACGGGGGACAAGAGACCCAGTACTTC.

The chain links TRBV6-5 to TRBJ2-7, with 9 bases identical to TRBD1. The germline CDR1 and CDR2 sequences are MNHEY and SVGAGI. The V and J ends lost 5 bases and 5 bases, in that order; junction bases with no gene match: 7. This CDR3 is 14 amino acids long. The DNA of the CDR3 is TGTGCCAGCAGTACCCCCGGGACAGGGAACGAGCAGTACTTC. It specifies CASSTPGTGNEQYF.

The rearrangement joins TRBV5-6 to TRBJ1-2, with TRBD1 as a possible D gene (5 bases). The CDR3 contains 18 residues. Germline values: CDR1 SGHDT, CDR2 YYEEEE. V gave up 1 base and J gave up 0 bases, with 19 bases separating them. CDR3: CASSLWGVGQLTNYGYTF. The CDR3 bases are TGTGCCAGCAGCTTGTGGGGGGTAGGGCAGCTAACTAACTATGGCTACACCTTC.

The rearrangement uses TRBV6-5 and TRBJ2-2, with D perhaps matching TRBD2 (6 bases). The CDR3 extends over 14 amino acids. V gave up 7 bases and J gave up 2 bases, with 11 bases separating them. The V gene's germline CDR1 is MNHEY and CDR2 SVGAGI. As DNA, the CDR3 is TGTGCCAGCACGGAGGGAACCAACACCGGGGAGCTGTTTTTT. This encodes CASTEGTNTGELFF.

The V call is TRBV7-2, the J call TRBJ1-2, with 7 bases fitting TRBD1. The CDR3 totals 13 residues. Germline V gene lookup returns CDR1 SGHTA and CDR2 FQGNSA. V trimming: 5 bases; J trimming: 7 bases; junction bases outside the gene matches: 7. The DNA for the CDR3 is TGTGCCAGCAGCCCCGACAGGGACGTTGGCTACACCTTC. This sequence encodes CASSPDRDVGYTF.

The V gene is TRBV6-5, the J gene TRBJ1-2, with D maybe TRBD1 (6 bases). This CDR3 contains 15 residues. Germline V gene lookup returns CDR1 MNHEY and CDR2 SVGAGI. V shed 7 bases and J shed 1 base, with 16 bases lying between them. Here the CDR3 DNA reads TGTGCCAGCACTTCGACAGGAAGCCTTAACTATGGCTACACCTTC. Its protein product is CASTSTGSLNYGYTF.

The genes are TRBV28 and TRBJ1-1, with D possibly matching TRBD1 (6 bases). The CDR3 contains 12 residues. Between the trimmed V and J ends, which lost 6 bases and 1 base, there was a span of 6 bases. CDR1 is MDHEN and CDR2 is SYDVKM in the germline V gene. CDR3 sequence reads: CASRTGNTEAFF. The CDR3 DNA follows: TGTGCCAGCAGGACAGGGAACACTGAAGCTTTCTTT.

V and J are TRBV7-3 and TRBJ2-3, with D possibly being TRBD2 (5 bases). From germline, CDR1 is SGHTA and CDR2 FQGTGA. The CDR3 has 15 residues. Trimming took off 2 bases at V and 2 bases at J, with 11 bases between the two ends. This chain's CDR3 is CASSLVASPTDTQYF. Here the CDR3 DNA reads TGTGCCAGCAGCTTAGTGGCTAGCCCCACAGATACGCAGTATTTT. The full variable domain, rest sourced from reference TRBV7-3 and TRBJ2-3, is GAGVSQTPSNKVTEKGKYVELRCDPISGHTALYWYRQSLGQGPEFLIYFQGTGAADDSGLPNDRFFAVRPEGSVSTLKIQRTERGDSAVYLCASSLVASPTDTQYFGPGTRLTVL.

The chain employs TRBV6-5 and TRBJ1-1; weak D call: TRBD1 (6 bases). The V gene's germline CDR1 is MNHEY and CDR2 SVGAGI. CDR3 length equals 14 residues. The ends were cut back, 10 bases at V and 5 bases at J, with 20 bases in the middle. CDR3 protein: CATGWDTGKTEAFF. The CDR3 region has the DNA TGTGCCACCGGATGGGACACAGGAAAAACTGAAGCTTTCTTT.

The V call is TRBV14, the J call TRBJ2-7; a possible D gene is TRBD1 (6 bases). Between the trimmed V and J ends, which lost 3 bases and 3 bases, there was a span of 15 bases. Germline lookup yields CDR1 SGHDN and CDR2 FVKESK. The CDR3 has 15 amino acids. In nucleotides, the CDR3 is TGTGCCAGCAGCCAGCACAGGGTGAAATTCTACGAGCAGTACTTC. It codes for CASSQHRVKFYEQYF.